The entry that follows covers one T cell receptor beta chain sequence. As originally analysed: Reference gene primer amplification gave nucleated cell count estimates. Sequencing was performed with immunoSEQ multiplex PCR; in TCRdb, only in-frame clones are kept and a portion is missing. V and J calls plus clone size are reproduced from that table; the DNA served to infer D and trimming. This table holds over 200,000 clones, more than 65% found once. The sample belongs to a study of blood T cell repertoires in COVID-19. Study information: There were acute and convalescent COVID-19 samples, and they came from the United States, Italy and Spain. PBMCs, B-cell-depleted T cells, or T cells were the source of the cDNA or gDNA that made up the material.

Germline lookup yields CDR1 KGHDR and CDR2 SFDVKD. CDR3 size: 16 residues. V was pared by 4 bases and J by 3 bases, with 9 bases of the junction left unmatched. The sample consisted of peripheral blood. This clonotype originated in a woman aged 80 or over with acute or convalescent COVID-19. This chain links TRBV24-1 with TRBJ2-7, with 9 bases that match TRBD2. The CDR3 loop is CATSDVGAGGRYEQYF. CDR3 DNA: TGTGCCACCAGTGACGTGGGGGCGGGAGGGCGCTACGAGCAGTACTTC.